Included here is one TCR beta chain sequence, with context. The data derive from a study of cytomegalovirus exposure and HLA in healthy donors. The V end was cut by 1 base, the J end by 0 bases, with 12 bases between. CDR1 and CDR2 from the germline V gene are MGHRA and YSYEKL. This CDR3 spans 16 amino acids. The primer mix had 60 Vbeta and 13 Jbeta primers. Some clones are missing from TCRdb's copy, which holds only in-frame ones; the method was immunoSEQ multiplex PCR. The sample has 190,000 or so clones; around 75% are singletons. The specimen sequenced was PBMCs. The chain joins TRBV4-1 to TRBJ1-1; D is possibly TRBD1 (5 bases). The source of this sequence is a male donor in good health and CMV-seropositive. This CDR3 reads CASSQGFDRMNTEAFF. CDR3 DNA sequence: TGCGCCAGCAGCCAAGGGTTCGACAGAATGAACACTGAAGCTTTCTTT.